These 17 T cell receptor beta chains originate from one sample sequenced in a study of early T cells in non-severe SARS-CoV-2 infection. TCRdb reanalysed the 5' RACE reads using MiXCR and keeps one entry per CDR3 protein. The sample has about 69,000 distinct CDR3 sequences, 9.5% to 12% seen once; the top ten hold 5% to 7%. Material: whole blood, obtained at baseline. The source is an adult who was a healthcare worker with PCR-confirmed SARS-CoV-2 infection or an uninfected control (not recorded which).

This clonotype was recorded many times. This sequence joins TRBV7-9 and TRBJ2-5; 7 nucleotides agree with TRBD1. The CDR3 is 14 amino acids. Germline CDR1 is SEHNR and CDR2 is FQNEAQ (reference sequence). V was pared by 5 bases and J by 1 base, with 4 bases of the junction left unmatched. The CDR3 spells CASSPTGPQETQYF. CDR3 sequence (DNA): TGTGCCAGCAGCCCGACAGGGCCCCAAGAGACCCAGTACTTC.

This chain connects TRBV4-3 to TRBJ1-1, with D hard to call. This CDR3 has 14 amino acids. Germline CDR1 reads LGHNA; CDR2 reads YSLEER. Trimming shortened V by 6 bases and J by 1 base, and 12 bases separated the two germline ends. The CDR3 DNA reads TGCGCCAGCAGTTACGGCGGATCGAACACTGAAGCTTTCTTT. Translating it yields CASSYGGSNTEAFF.

In its sample, this clonotype was seen many times. This chain joins TRBV18 and TRBJ2-5; D possibly corresponds to TRBD1 (6 bases). Trimming shortened V by 4 bases and J by 2 bases, and 8 bases separated the two germline ends. This CDR3 spans 13 amino acids. Per germline, CDR1 KGHSH and CDR2 LQKENI. Here the CDR3 reads CASSLDSQETQYF. The CDR3 bases are TGTGCCAGCTCACTGGACAGTCAAGAGACCCAGTACTTC. Supplemented by reference TRBV18 and TRBJ2-5, the full variable domain reads NAGVMQNPRHLVRRRGQEARLRCSPMKGHSHVYWYRQLPEEGLKFMVYLQKENIIDESGMPKERFSAEFPKEGPSILRIQQVVRGDSAAYFCASSLDSQETQYFGPGTRLLVL.

In this sample, this clonotype turned up a few times. The gene calls are TRBV4-1 and TRBJ2-7; 10 bases map to TRBD1. The germline V gene has CDR1 MGHRA and CDR2 YSYEKL. The CDR3 runs to 17 residues. V trimming: 2 bases; J trimming: 4 bases; junction bases outside the gene matches: 11. The CDR3 bases are TGCGCCAGCAGCCAACAGTCCCTCCGGGACAGGGGTTACGAGCAGTACTTC. Translating gives CASSQQSLRDRGYEQYF.

This clonotype was seen only a few times. The chain joins TRBV9 to TRBJ2-1; TRBD2 matches 14 bases. From germline, CDR1 is SGDLS and CDR2 YYNGEE. The CDR3 contains 17 residues. V shed 0 bases and J 4 bases; nucleotides not matched to a gene: 3. The CDR3 loop reads CASSVAGTSGGYNEQFF. As DNA, the CDR3 is TGTGCCAGCAGCGTAGCGGGGACTAGCGGGGGATACAATGAGCAGTTCTTC.

This clonotype turned up a few times. The chain combines TRBV20-1 with TRBJ2-1; no clear D gene. The germline V gene encodes CDR1 DFQATT and CDR2 SNEGSKA (reference sequence). With 5 bases removed from V and 9 bases from J, the gap between germline ends came to 14 bases. The CDR3 sequence is 12 residues long. The CDR3 sequence is CSAPSITAEQFF. In nucleotides, the CDR3 is TGCAGTGCTCCGTCAATTACGGCTGAGCAGTTCTTC.

This clonotype was detected a few times. The genes are TRBV6-5 and TRBJ1-2; possibly TRBD1 for D (5 bases). CDR3 length equals 16 residues. Trimming took off 4 bases at V and 5 bases at J, with 20 bases between the two ends. Germline CDR1 is MNHEY and CDR2 is SVGAGI. CDR3 loop: CASSSPPGRGDYGYTF. The DNA for the CDR3 is TGTGCCAGCAGTTCTCCCCCGGGACGGGGGGATTATGGCTACACCTTC.

Only a few counts were recorded for this clonotype. The V call is TRBV28, the J call TRBJ2-1, with 11 bases identical to TRBD1. After removal of 8 bases from V and 5 bases from J, the junction contained 8 bases not matched to a gene. Germline loops: CDR1 MDHEN, CDR2 SYDVKM. CDR3 length: 15 amino acids. The CDR3 DNA sequence: TGTGCCAGCGGCAGAGGGACAGGGGGGAACAATGAGCAGTTCTTC. Translated, it gives CASGRGTGGNNEQFF.

The chain joins TRBV6-2 or TRBV6-3 to TRBJ1-1; 7 bases map to TRBD1. V was clipped by 6 bases and J by 0 bases; unmatched bases: 7. CDR3 length equals 15 residues. The germline V gene has CDR1 MNHEY and CDR2 SVGEGT. CDR3: CASRQGRRLNTEAFF. The CDR3, as DNA: TGTGCCAGCAGACAGGGGAGGAGGTTGAACACTGAAGCTTTCTTT.

In this sample, this clonotype turned up many times. This chain connects TRBV29-1 to TRBJ2-3; D not certain. Germline assignment: CDR1 SQVTM and CDR2 ANQGSEA. V was trimmed by 4 bases and J by 2 bases, leaving 10 bases between them. The CDR3 loop spans 13 amino acids. The CDR3 nucleotides are TGCAGCGTTGTTGGGCGGAACACAGATACGCAGTATTTT. Translated: CSVVGRNTDTQYF.

This clonotype was counted between two and nine times. The chain carries TRBV29-1 and TRBJ2-1; a weak D match, TRBD2 (6 bases). The CDR3 is 13 amino acids. V was shortened by 7 bases and J by 8 bases, with 18 bases between the two germline ends. Germline-derived CDR1 and CDR2 are SQVTM and ANQGSEA. The CDR3 region has the DNA TGCAGCGCCTTACTAGCAGCGAGGGATGAGCAGTTCTTC. Translating it yields CSALLAARDEQFF.

In this sample, this clonotype turned up many times. The chain is built from TRBV5-1 and TRBJ1-5, with TRBD1 identical over 7 bases. V trimming: 0 bases; J trimming: 6 bases; junction bases outside the gene matches: 6. CDR3 size: 15 residues. CDR1 SGHRS and CDR2 YFSETQ come from the germline V gene. CDR3 loop: CASSLDGTEGQPQHF. In DNA, the CDR3 is TGCGCCAGCAGCTTGGATGGGACAGAGGGTCAGCCCCAGCATTTT.

This clonotype was seen ten or more times. This sequence joins TRBV20-1 and TRBJ1-1, with 8 positions matching TRBD1. Germline V CDR1 and CDR2: DFQATT, SNEGSKA (reference sequence). The ends lost 5 bases at V and 6 bases at J; junction bases unmatched: 5. This CDR3 has 12 residues. CDR3 in DNA: TGCAGTGCTCCTCGGACAGGGTCTGAAGCTTTCTTT. This sequence encodes CSAPRTGSEAFF.

This clonotype has more than one count but fewer than ten. The chain carries TRBV5-1 and TRBJ2-3, with D perhaps TRBD1 (6 bases). Germline loops: CDR1 SGHRS, CDR2 YFSETQ. This CDR3 is built from 15 residues. Between the trimmed V and J ends, which lost 0 bases and 2 bases, there was a span of 10 bases. CDR3 DNA sequence: TGCGCCAGCAGCTTGGAGGCAGGGGCCACAGATACGCAGTATTTT. Its protein is CASSLEAGATDTQYF.

The V gene is TRBV10-3, the J gene TRBJ2-2, with 9 bases that match TRBD1. The CDR3 sequence is 15 residues long. Per the germline V gene, CDR1 is ENHRY and CDR2 is SYGVKD. Trimming removed 3 bases from V and 3 bases from J; junction bases left unmatched: 2. CDR3 loop: CAISERQGDTGELFF. The CDR3 DNA sequence: TGTGCCATCAGTGAACGACAGGGGGACACCGGGGAGCTGTTTTTT.

This clonotype turned up a few times. The chain carries TRBV27 and TRBJ2-1; 13 bases fit TRBD2. Germline trimming cut 6 bases from V and 7 bases from J; bases unmatched to any gene: 6. The CDR3 spans 15 residues. Germline loops: CDR1 MNHEY, CDR2 SMNVEV (reference sequence). The DNA for the CDR3 is TGTGCCAGCAGGGTACTAGCGGGGGGGCTTAATGAGCAGTTCTTC. Its protein product is CASRVLAGGLNEQFF.

Ten or more counts support this clonotype. J is TRBJ2-1 and V is TRBV24-1, with 9 bases matching TRBD1. The CDR3 has 17 amino acids. Germline V gene data show CDR1 as KGHDR and CDR2 as SFDVKD. V gave up 3 bases and J gave up 3 bases; unmatched junction bases: 8. The DNA of the CDR3 is TGTGCCACCAGTGATCCAAGGGGACAGGGTTACTACAATGAGCAGTTCTTC. Amino acid sequence: CATSDPRGQGYYNEQFF.